Listed below are T cell receptor beta chains from one sample, sequenced in a study of OX40 agonist ivuxolimab in advanced cancers. Profiled with immunoSEQ multiplex PCR; TCRdb holds only in-frame clones, not every one. The sample records approximately 92,000 clones, roughly 94% being singletons. The starting material was CD4+ or CD8+ T cells sorted from blood, obtained in a trial of the OX40 agonist ivuxolimab. Source of these receptors: an adult with an advanced solid tumor such as melanoma, head and neck, liver or kidney cancer. Both conserved end residues are part of each CDR3. D genes are given only for firm matches. The size entry is marked missing in some rows and otherwise reads once, few, many or a size class.

D	V	J	size	CDR3	DNA
-	TRBV7-8	TRBJ1-2	-	CASSLAGEEGYTF	TGTGCCAGCAGCCTGGCGGGCGAGGAGGGCTACACCTTC
TRBD1	TRBV6-5	TRBJ1-2	-	CASSYSGQDNYGYTF	TGTGCCAGCAGTTACTCGGGACAGGACAACTATGGCTACACCTTC
-	TRBV6-6	TRBJ2-7	-	CASSPHPGTGSYEQYF	TGTGCCAGCAGTCCACACCCGGGGACGGGCTCCTACGAGCAGTACTTC
TRBD1	TRBV19	TRBJ2-7	-	CASSIGPQGVYEQYF	TGTGCCAGTAGTATAGGTCCACAGGGGGTCTACGAGCAGTACTTC
-	TRBV21-1	TRBJ2-2	-	CASSKAVGRESTGELFF	TGTGCCAGCAGCAAAGCCGTAGGCAGGGAGTCCACCGGGGAGCTGTTTTTT
-	TRBV6-6	TRBJ1-1	once	CASSYRETGKEAFF	TGTGCCAGCAGTTACCGAGAAACAGGGAAAGAAGCTTTCTTT
-	TRBV7-9	TRBJ2-2	-	CASSFLTLSTGELFF	TGTGCCAGCAGCTTCCTCACTCTGAGCACCGGGGAGCTGTTTTTT
-	TRBV7-2	TRBJ2-7	-	CASSQGPGREQYF	TGTGCCAGCAGCCAGGGGCCGGGACGAGAGCAGTACTTC
-	TRBV2	TRBJ2-6	-	CASSETGRAGANVLTF	TGTGCCAGCAGTGAAACGGGGCGGGCTGGGGCCAACGTCCTGACTTTC
TRBD2	TRBV7-6	TRBJ2-5	-	CASSPWGSGGHGETQYF	TGTGCCAGCAGCCCCTGGGGCAGCGGGGGTCATGGGGAGACCCAGTACTTC
-	TRBV5-1	TRBJ1-2	-	CASSLDLSNYGYTF	TGCGCCAGCAGCTTAGACCTTTCTAACTATGGCTACACCTTC
TRBD1	TRBV28	TRBJ1-6	few	CASSRTGGTSPLHF	TGTGCCAGCAGCCGGACAGGGGGCACTTCACCCCTCCACTTT
-	TRBV7-3	TRBJ2-2	-	CASSLSNTGELFF	TGTGCCAGCAGCTTAAGCAACACCGGGGAGCTGTTTTTT
-	TRBV7-9	TRBJ2-7	-	CASSPLETYEQYF	TGTGCCAGCAGCCCCCTTGAAACCTACGAGCAGTACTTC
TRBD1	TRBV10-2	TRBJ1-1	-	CASSPGQTDTEAFF	TGCGCCAGCAGCCCGGGACAGACTGACACTGAAGCTTTCTTT
TRBD1	TRBV7-8	TRBJ2-7	once	CASSLGFRTGGYEQYF	TGTGCCAGCAGCTTAGGGTTTCGGACAGGAGGCTACGAGCAGTACTTC
-	TRBV20-1	TRBJ2-7	once	CSARGNYEQYF	TGCAGTGCTCGAGGGAACTACGAGCAGTACTTC
-	TRBV6-6	TRBJ2-1	-	CASSPSSGRPEQFF	TGTGCCAGCAGTCCCTCCTCCGGGAGACCTGAGCAGTTCTTC
-	TRBV7-2	TRBJ1-3	-	CASSPAGPTGNTIYF	TGTGCCAGCAGCCCCGCGGGGCCTACTGGAAACACCATATATTTT
TRBD1	TRBV6-6	TRBJ2-7	-	CASSYPDRGDEQYF	TGTGCCAGCAGTTACCCGGACAGGGGAGACGAGCAGTACTTC
TRBD1	TRBV28	TRBJ1-5	-	CASSLDRGAQPQHF	TGTGCCAGCAGCCTGGACAGGGGAGCGCAGCCCCAGCATTTT
-	TRBV18	TRBJ1-4	few	CASSPRGGADEKLFF	TGTGCCAGCTCACCACGGGGGGGAGCTGATGAAAAACTGTTTTTT
-	TRBV28	TRBJ2-1	-	CASSFGGRISREQFF	TGTGCCAGCAGTTTTGGGGGGCGCATATCACGCGAGCAGTTCTTC
-	TRBV11-3	TRBJ1-1	-	CASSLGGTNTEAFF	TGTGCCAGCAGCTTAGGGGGCACGAACACTGAAGCTTTCTTT
-	TRBV7-8	TRBJ2-5	-	CASSLGLGETQYF	TGTGCCAGCAGCTTAGGGCTAGGAGAGACCCAGTACTTC
TRBD1	TRBV7-9	TRBJ2-7	-	CASRRDRGVATYEQYF	TGTGCCAGCAGACGGGACAGGGGTGTCGCGACCTACGAGCAGTACTTC
TRBD1	TRBV18	TRBJ2-5	-	CASSMTGEETQYF	TGTGCCAGCTCGATGACAGGGGAAGAGACCCAGTACTTC
-	TRBV27	TRBJ2-7	-	CASSLRTGYEQYF	TGTGCCAGCAGTTTGCGGACTGGATACGAGCAGTACTTC
-	TRBV9	TRBJ1-1	-	CASTNIQGGGTEAFF	TGTGCCAGCACCAACATACAGGGTGGCGGCACTGAAGCTTTCTTT
-	TRBV4-1	TRBJ1-2	-	CASSPSELYGYTF	TGCGCCAGCAGCCCCTCGGAGCTCTATGGCTACACCTTC
TRBD1	TRBV18	TRBJ1-3	-	CASSPDRGAGNTIYF	TGTGCCAGCTCACCCGACAGGGGAGCTGGAAACACCATATATTTT
TRBD1	TRBV5-4	TRBJ2-7	once	CASSSHRGLASYEQYF	TGTGCCAGCAGCTCGCACAGGGGGCTAGCATCCTACGAGCAGTACTTC
-	TRBV15	TRBJ1-3	-	CATSRLGGGNTIYF	TGTGCCACCAGCAGGCTGGGGGGTGGAAACACCATATATTTT
TRBD1	TRBV28	TRBJ2-7	-	CASSLVGQGLDEQYF	TGTGCCAGCAGTTTAGTGGGACAGGGTCTGGACGAGCAGTACTTC
-	TRBV11-3	TRBJ1-3	few	CASSPGTGSRSGNTIYF	TGTGCCAGCAGCCCAGGGACGGGGAGCCGCTCTGGAAACACCATATATTTT
-	TRBV5-6	TRBJ1-2	-	CASSPTGVGGYTF	TGTGCCAGCAGTCCTACGGGAGTGGGTGGCTACACCTTC
-	TRBV30	TRBJ1-4	-	CAWSVLATTNEKLFF	TGTGCCTGGAGTGTCCTAGCAACTACTAATGAAAAACTGTTTTTT
-	TRBV18	TRBJ1-2	-	CASSPPRGWNYGYTF	TGTGCCAGCTCACCACCGAGGGGATGGAACTATGGCTACACCTTC
-	TRBV4-3	TRBJ2-2	-	CASSQEGWAGGPTGELFF	TGCGCCAGCAGCCAAGAGGGCTGGGCAGGGGGGCCCACCGGGGAGCTGTTTTTT
TRBD2	TRBV27	TRBJ2-5	-	CASSPPGTIQRGTQYF	TGTGCCAGCAGTCCCCCCGGGACTATCCAAAGGGGGACCCAGTACTTC
TRBD2	TRBV5-1	TRBJ2-7	-	CASSLSGIYEQYF	TGCGCCAGCAGCTTAAGCGGGATTTACGAGCAGTACTTC
TRBD2	TRBV29-1	TRBJ2-1	-	CSKGGSSYNEQFF	TGCAGCAAGGGCGGGAGCTCCTACAATGAGCAGTTCTTC
TRBD1	TRBV6-1	TRBJ2-1	once	CASSGRRGLGDEQFF	TGTGCCAGCAGTGGACGCAGGGGGCTTGGCGATGAGCAGTTCTTC
-	TRBV18	TRBJ1-5	-	CASSPTQVLQPQHF	TGTGCCAGCTCACCTACCCAGGTCCTTCAGCCCCAGCATTTT
-	TRBV7-2	TRBJ1-2	-	CASSLAWDRGGYTF	TGTGCCAGCAGCTTAGCATGGGACCGAGGGGGCTACACCTTC
-	TRBV27	TRBJ1-2	few	CASSLRGSPGYTF	TGTGCCAGCAGTTTACGGGGGTCCCCTGGCTACACCTTC
-	TRBV29-1	TRBJ2-7	-	CSVEGRGWPYEQYF	TGCAGCGTTGAAGGGAGGGGGTGGCCCTACGAGCAGTACTTC
-	TRBV11-1	TRBJ1-5	-	CASSTGREQPQHF	TGTGCCAGCAGCACGGGTAGGGAACAGCCCCAGCATTTT
TRBD2	TRBV28	TRBJ2-7	-	CASNSGVGTRTGEQYF	TGTGCCAGCAACTCGGGGGTCGGGACTAGGACGGGCGAGCAGTACTTC
-	TRBV5-4	TRBJ1-6	-	CASSPGAGGYNSPLHF	TGTGCCAGCAGCCCCGGAGCAGGCGGGTATAATTCACCCCTCCACTTT
-	TRBV10-2	TRBJ2-5	-	CASSATAETQYF	TGCGCCAGCAGTGCGACTGCGGAGACCCAGTACTTC